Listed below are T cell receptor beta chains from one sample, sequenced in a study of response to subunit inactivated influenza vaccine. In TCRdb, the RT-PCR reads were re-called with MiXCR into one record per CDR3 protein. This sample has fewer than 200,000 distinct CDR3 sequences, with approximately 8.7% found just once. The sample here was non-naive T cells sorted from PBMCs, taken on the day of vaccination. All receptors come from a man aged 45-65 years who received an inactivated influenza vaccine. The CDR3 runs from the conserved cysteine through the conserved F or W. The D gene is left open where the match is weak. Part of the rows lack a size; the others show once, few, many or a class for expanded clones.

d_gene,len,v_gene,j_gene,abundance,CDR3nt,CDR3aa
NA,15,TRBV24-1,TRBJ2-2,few,TGTGCCACCAGTGAACGGCCCACGAACACCGGGGAGCTGTTTTTT,CATSERPTNTGELFF
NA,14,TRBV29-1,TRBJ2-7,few,TGCAGCGTTCGAGCAGACGGGGTCCGGCTCGAGCAGTACTTC,CSVRADGVRLEQYF
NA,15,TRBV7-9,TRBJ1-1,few,TGTGCCAGCATGTTCTCGGGGGTCGGGAACACTGAAGCTTTCTTT,CASMFSGVGNTEAFF
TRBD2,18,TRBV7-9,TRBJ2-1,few,TGTGCCAGCAGCAACCGGGGGGGGCGGGGAAACTCCTACAATGAGCAGTTCTTC,CASSNRGGRGNSYNEQFF
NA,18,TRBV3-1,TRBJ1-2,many,TGTGCCAGCAGCCAAGCCCGAGGGGCGGGGTCAACTAACTATGGCTACACCTTC,CASSQARGAGSTNYGYTF
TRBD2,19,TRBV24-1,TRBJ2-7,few,TGTGCCACCAGTGACACCTCAATTTCCACTAGCGGGAGAAGGTACGAGCAGTACTTC,CATSDTSISTSGRRYEQYF
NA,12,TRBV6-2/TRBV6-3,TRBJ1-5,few,TGTGCCAGCAGCGCGACCGATCAGCCCCAGCATTTT,CASSATDQPQHF
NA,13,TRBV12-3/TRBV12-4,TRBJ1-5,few,TGTGCCAGCAGTACGACGGGTGATCAGCCCCAGCATTTT,CASSTTGDQPQHF
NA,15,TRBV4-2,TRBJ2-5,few,TGTGCCAGCAGCCAAGAACCCTCCCGGGGAGAGACCCAGTACTTC,CASSQEPSRGETQYF
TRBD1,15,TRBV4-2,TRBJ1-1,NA,TGTGCCAGCAGCTTTTCGGGACAGGCGAACACTGAAGCTTTCTTT,CASSFSGQANTEAFF
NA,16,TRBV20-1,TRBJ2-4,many,TGCAGTGCTAGAGATCGGATGGGAATAGCCAAAAACATTCAGTACTTC,CSARDRMGIAKNIQYF
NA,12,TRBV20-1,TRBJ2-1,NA,TGCAGTGCTAGAAAACAGTCCAATGAGCAGTTCTTC,CSARKQSNEQFF
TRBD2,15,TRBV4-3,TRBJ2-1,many,TGCGCCAGCAGCCAAGACCGGGGGGCCTACAATGAGCAGTTCTTC,CASSQDRGAYNEQFF
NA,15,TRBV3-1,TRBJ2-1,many,TGTGCCAGCAGCCATGAACCGGACGTATACAATGAGCAGTTCTTC,CASSHEPDVYNEQFF
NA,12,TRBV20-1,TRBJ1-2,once,TGCGGTGCTCAAACAGGGCCGTATGGCTACACCTTC,CGAQTGPYGYTF
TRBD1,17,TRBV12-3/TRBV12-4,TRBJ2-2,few,TGTGCCAGCAGTATCGAGCGCGCGACAGGGGTTACCGGGGAGCTGTTTTTT,CASSIERATGVTGELFF
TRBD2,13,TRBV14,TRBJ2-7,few,TGTGCCTGCCGACTAGCGGGGGCCTACGAGCAGTACTTC,CACRLAGAYEQYF
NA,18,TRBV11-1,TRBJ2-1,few,TGTGCCAGCAGCTCAACCTCTGGCAGGGGAAGCTCCTACAATGAGCAGTTCTTC,CASSSTSGRGSSYNEQFF
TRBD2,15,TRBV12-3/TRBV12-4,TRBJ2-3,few,TGTGCCAGCAGTCAAACTAGCGGGAGGGCCGGGGCGCAGTATTTT,CASSQTSGRAGAQYF
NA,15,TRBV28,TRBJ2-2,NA,TGTGCCAGTTTAATTAGCGGAACGAACACCGGGGAGCTGTTTTTT,CASLISGTNTGELFF
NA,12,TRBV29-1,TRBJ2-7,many,TGCAGCGTTGTGTCGGGGACCTACGAGCAGTACTTC,CSVVSGTYEQYF
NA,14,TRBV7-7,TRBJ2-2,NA,TGTGCCAGCAGCAACAGGGATAACACCGGGGAGCTGTTTTTT,CASSNRDNTGELFF
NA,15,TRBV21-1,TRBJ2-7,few,TGTGCCAGCAGCAAATCGGGGGATAGGGCTGACGAGCAGTACTTC,CASSKSGDRADEQYF
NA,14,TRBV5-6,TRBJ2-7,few,TGTGCCAGCAGACTATTAGAAAGTCCCTACGAGCAGTACTTC,CASRLLESPYEQYF
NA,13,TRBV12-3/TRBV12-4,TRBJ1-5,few,TGTGCCAGCAGACCGGGCCTCAATCAGCCCCAGCATTTT,CASRPGLNQPQHF
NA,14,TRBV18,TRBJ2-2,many,TGTGCCAGCTCACCGCAGATTAACACCGGGGAGCTGTTTTTT,CASSPQINTGELFF
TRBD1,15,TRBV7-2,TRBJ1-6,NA,TGTGCCAGCAGCCTTTCCGGACAGGGTCGGTCACCCCTCCACTTT,CASSLSGQGRSPLHF
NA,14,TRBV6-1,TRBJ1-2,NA,TGTGCCAGCAGCCGGCGGGCACGCGACTATGGCTACACCTTC,CASSRRARDYGYTF
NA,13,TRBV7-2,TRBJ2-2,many,TGTGCCAGCAGTCCACTAGGCACCGGGGAGCTGTTTTTT,CASSPLGTGELFF
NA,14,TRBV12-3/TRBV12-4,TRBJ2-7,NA,TGTGCCAGCAGACGGGGGGCCAGCTCCTACGAGCAGTACTTC,CASRRGASSYEQYF
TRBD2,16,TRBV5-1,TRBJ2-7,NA,TGCGCCAGCAGCGAGGGGACTAGCGGGAGAACTAGCGAGCAGTACTTC,CASSEGTSGRTSEQYF
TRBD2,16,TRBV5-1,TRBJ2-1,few,TGCGCCAGCAGCATGAGCGCTAGCGGGGGGGTCAATGAGCAGTTCTTC,CASSMSASGGVNEQFF
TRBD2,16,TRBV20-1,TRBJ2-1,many,TGCAGTGCTACCTTCCCTTTGACTAGCGGGAGGGGTGAGCAGTTCTTC,CSATFPLTSGRGEQFF
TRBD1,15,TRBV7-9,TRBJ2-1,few,TGTGCCAGCAGCTTAGTGGGGACAGGGGCGAATGAGCAGTTCTTC,CASSLVGTGANEQFF
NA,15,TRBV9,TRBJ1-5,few,TGTGCCAGCAGCGTAGAGGGGCAGAGCAATCAGCCCCAGCATTTT,CASSVEGQSNQPQHF
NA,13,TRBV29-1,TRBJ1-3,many,TGCAGCACCCAGTTCGGGACTGGAAACACCATATATTTT,CSTQFGTGNTIYF
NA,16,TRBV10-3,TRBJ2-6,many,TGTGCCATCAGTGGCCCAGAACTCGGTGGGGCCAACGTCCTGACTTTC,CAISGPELGGANVLTF
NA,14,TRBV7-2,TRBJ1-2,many,TGTGCCAGCAGCCTGCCGACAGAAAACTATGGCTACACCTTC,CASSLPTENYGYTF
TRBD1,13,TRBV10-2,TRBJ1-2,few,TGCGCCAGCAGTGAGCCACAGGGGAATGGCTACACCTTC,CASSEPQGNGYTF